This TCR beta chain was retrieved from a study of shared clonotypes between healthy human individuals. The CDR3 has 12 residues. Trimming stripped 5 bases from V and 2 bases from J, with 5 bases between. The V gene's germline CDR1 is SGHVS and CDR2 FQNEAQ. Deep-level running was used for the assay. Genomic DNA of every subset was divided equally among multiple immunoSEQ plates. Method: immunoSEQ multiplex PCR; TCRdb's copy keeps in-frame clones and lacks some. The sample consists of over 400,000 clones, approximately 78% of them appearing once. The specimen sequenced was PBMCs. This clonotype was sampled from a woman between 40 and 50 years old in good health. Some clones in this sample may be carry-over from other donors' samples. The chain couples TRBV7-8 to TRBJ2-3; the D is unclear. This chain's CDR3 is CASSLSTDTQYF. In nucleotides, the CDR3 is TGTGCCAGCAGCCTCTCCACAGATACGCAGTATTTT.